This T cell receptor beta chain was sequenced for a study of shared clonotypes between healthy human individuals (TCRdb year 2020). With respect to the entire study: Three men and two women, aged 18 to 49 years, made up the cohort. Per donor, leukapheresis produced somewhere between about 0.94 and 8.9 billion PBMCs. Libraries were prepared and TCR repertoires were sequenced by different laboratories using diverse techniques, in order to increase sequencing depth and limit assay-specific biases. For each donor, CD4 naive and CD4 memory were each given three plates, CD8 naive was given two plates, and CD8 memory was given one plate. Blood TCR repertoires of roughly 5 healthy adults were deeply sequenced to estimate repertoire size and the extent of clonotype sharing between individuals. The full study reports these points: Estimated clonotype richness was generally larger for naive than for memory subsets. Sampling was limited to blood, and TCR repertoires in tissue likely differ from TCR repertoires in blood. Because the study included only a small number of donors, the genetic and exposure-history diversity represented was limited. Pairwise subsampling indicated that sequencing depth was expected to affect the degree of clonotype sharing among donors. When four donors were compared, the shared fraction of clonotypes was 5% to 6.5% for naive CD4, about 4% for naive CD8, about 2.4% for memory CD4, and 0.35% to 0.4% for memory CD8. Higher generation probabilities were observed for clonotypes shared by all four sorted-subset donors than for non-shared clonotypes. Rarefaction of sorted-subset datasets indicated incomplete sequencing despite the large sequencing depth.

Using the deep immunoSEQ assay, multiplex PCR amplified TCR CDR3 regions from genomic DNA. Extracted genomic DNA from each cell subset was spread evenly across all wells of several immunoSEQ 96-well plates, with each plate serving as a replicate. For sorted subsets, around 200 ng genomic DNA, equal to tens of thousands of T cell genomes, was loaded into each replicate PCR. The purified libraries were quantified using a Qubit 3.0 fluorometer, sized with a Bioanalyzer 2100, and then quantified again using the KAPA Library Quantification kit. Every immunoSEQ 96-well plate was sequenced on a dedicated single-read 150-cycle Illumina NextSeq 550 flow cell. The authors' pipeline ran thus. Because the immunoSEQ output included only junctional sequences and no quality scores, the filtering could not be the same as the filtering used for full-length reads. To assign V/J genes and CDR3, sequences were annotated using PyIR, a Python wrapper for IgBLAST v1.9, with IMGT germline references. Any read was removed if the V/J assignment was weak (E-value above 1e-6), the CDR3 was missing, or the read contained stop codons, out-of-frame junctions, or ambiguous translated residues. V3J clonotypes were defined as sequences sharing the same inferred V gene, J gene, and CDR3 amino acid sequence. Percentage overlap between repertoires was computed as shared unique clonotypes divided by the size of the smaller repertoire. RTK rarefaction, the Chao1 estimator, and Recon v2.1 estimates of unobserved clonotypes were used to assess repertoire richness. Generation probabilities were computed with OLGA for all TCRbeta clonotypes obtained by the gDNA method from several donors. In its TCRdb copy, this immuneACCESS table keeps in-frame sequences only and misses some clones. Where compared with another copy, unresolved V genes explain less than half of these, and the others have no known cause. V, J and clone size reflect that table, while D and trimming were determined from the DNA. In all, the sample holds roughly 2,500,000 clones, and roughly 93% of those were seen once. Of the sample, 0.36% falls within the top ten clones.

Notes on this clone: Its antigen target is currently unknown. No much larger clonotype is one base removed from it; base qualities were not supplied.

CDR3 length: 15 amino acids, cysteine to phenylalanine. The kept DNA is CDR3 alone, 45 bases in frame from the first base. Cut back by 3 bases and 9 bases, the V and J ends lie 21 bases apart. According to the germline V gene, CDR1 reads MDHEN and CDR2 reads SYDVKM. Healthy HIV-negative adults with no recently reported acute infections or vaccinations were included as donors. Only Caucasian adults living in Nashville, Tennessee, USA were represented among the donors. CD4+ T cells were enriched by magnetic negative selection; naive cells were then positively selected on CD45RA, and the negative fraction formed the memory subset. Blood was obtained by leukapheresis, after which PBMCs were separated by Ficoll-Histopaque density gradient centrifugation and cryopreserved in liquid nitrogen vapor phase. Analytical flow cytometry was used to check the purity and quantity of each magnetically sorted T cell population. Genomic DNA was isolated from every sorted fraction and measured by UV absorbance on a Nanodrop 2000c.

The chain is encoded by TRBV28 joined to TRBJ2-7; the D segment could be TRBD2, given 5 matching bases. The sequencing input was naive CD4+ T cells from PBMCs. Reading the label with the study, this specimen's cell subset or site is: CD45RA+ positively selected. The origin of this receptor is a young man in good health. Some clones in this sample may be carry-over from other donors' samples. The nucleotide sequence reads as follows: TGTGCCAGCAGTTTGACTACAACGGGGTCCCTAGTGCAGTACTTC. The encoded protein is CASSLTTTGSLVQYF.